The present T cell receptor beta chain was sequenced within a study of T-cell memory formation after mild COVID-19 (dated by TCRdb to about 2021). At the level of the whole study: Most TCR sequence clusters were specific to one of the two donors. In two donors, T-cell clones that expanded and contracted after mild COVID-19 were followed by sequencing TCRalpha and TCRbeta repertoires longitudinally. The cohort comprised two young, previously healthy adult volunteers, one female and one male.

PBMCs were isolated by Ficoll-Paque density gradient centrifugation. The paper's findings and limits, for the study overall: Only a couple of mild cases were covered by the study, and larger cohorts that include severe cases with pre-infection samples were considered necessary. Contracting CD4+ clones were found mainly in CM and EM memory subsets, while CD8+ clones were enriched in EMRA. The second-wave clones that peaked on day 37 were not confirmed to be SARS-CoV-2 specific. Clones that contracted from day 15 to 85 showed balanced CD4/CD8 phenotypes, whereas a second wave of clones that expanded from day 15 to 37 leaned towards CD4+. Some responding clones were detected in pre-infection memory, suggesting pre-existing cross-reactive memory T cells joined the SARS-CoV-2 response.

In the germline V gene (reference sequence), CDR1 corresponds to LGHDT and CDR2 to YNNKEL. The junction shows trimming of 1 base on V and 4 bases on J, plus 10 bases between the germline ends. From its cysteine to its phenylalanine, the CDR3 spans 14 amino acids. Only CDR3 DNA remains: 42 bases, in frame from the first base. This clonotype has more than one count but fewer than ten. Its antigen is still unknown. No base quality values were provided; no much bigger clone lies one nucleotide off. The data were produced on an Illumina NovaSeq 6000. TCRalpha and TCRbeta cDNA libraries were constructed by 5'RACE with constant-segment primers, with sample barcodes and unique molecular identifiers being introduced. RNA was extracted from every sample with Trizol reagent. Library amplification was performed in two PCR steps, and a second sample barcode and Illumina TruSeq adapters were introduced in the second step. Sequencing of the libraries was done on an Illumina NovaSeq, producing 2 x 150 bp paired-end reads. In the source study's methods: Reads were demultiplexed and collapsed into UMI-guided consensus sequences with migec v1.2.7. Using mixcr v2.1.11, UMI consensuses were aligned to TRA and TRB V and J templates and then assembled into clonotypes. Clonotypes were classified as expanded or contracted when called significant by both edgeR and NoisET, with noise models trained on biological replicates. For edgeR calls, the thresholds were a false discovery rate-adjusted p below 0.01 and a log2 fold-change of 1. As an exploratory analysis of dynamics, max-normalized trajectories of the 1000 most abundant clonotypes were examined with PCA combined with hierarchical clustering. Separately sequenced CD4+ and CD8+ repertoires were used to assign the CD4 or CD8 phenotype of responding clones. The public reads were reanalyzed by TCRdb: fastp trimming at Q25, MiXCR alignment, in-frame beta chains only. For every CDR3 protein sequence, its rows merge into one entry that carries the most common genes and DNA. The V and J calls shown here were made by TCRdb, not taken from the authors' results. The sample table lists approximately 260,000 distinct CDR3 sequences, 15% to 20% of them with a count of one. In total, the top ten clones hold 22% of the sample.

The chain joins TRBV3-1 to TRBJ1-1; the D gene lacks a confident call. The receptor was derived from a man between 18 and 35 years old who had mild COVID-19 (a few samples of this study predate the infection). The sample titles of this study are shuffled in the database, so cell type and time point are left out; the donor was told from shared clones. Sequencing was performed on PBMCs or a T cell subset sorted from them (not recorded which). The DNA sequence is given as TGTGCCAGCAGCCAAGGGAGACGGTTCACTGAAGCTTTCTTT. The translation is CASSQGRRFTEAFF.